Listed here is a single T cell receptor beta chain. This sample is part of a study of blood T cell repertoires in COVID-19. The overall study: In each case, the material was cDNA or gDNA derived from T cells, B-cell-depleted T cells, or PBMCs.

Deletions cut 5 bases from V and 4 bases from J, with 11 bases between. The CDR3 runs to 13 residues. Germline CDR1 SGHTA, CDR2 FQGNSA. TCRdb's copy holds only in-frame clones and misses some; the assay was immunoSEQ multiplex PCR. This table has 400,000 to 550,000 clones, approximately 90% appearing once. The receptor was derived from a woman younger than 45 with acute or convalescent COVID-19. The gene calls are TRBV7-2 and TRBJ1-2, with D perhaps matching TRBD1 (6 bases). Input material: peripheral blood. The CDR3 reads CASSHDRSYGYTF. CDR3 nucleotides: TGTGCCAGCAGCCATGACAGGAGCTATGGCTACACCTTC.